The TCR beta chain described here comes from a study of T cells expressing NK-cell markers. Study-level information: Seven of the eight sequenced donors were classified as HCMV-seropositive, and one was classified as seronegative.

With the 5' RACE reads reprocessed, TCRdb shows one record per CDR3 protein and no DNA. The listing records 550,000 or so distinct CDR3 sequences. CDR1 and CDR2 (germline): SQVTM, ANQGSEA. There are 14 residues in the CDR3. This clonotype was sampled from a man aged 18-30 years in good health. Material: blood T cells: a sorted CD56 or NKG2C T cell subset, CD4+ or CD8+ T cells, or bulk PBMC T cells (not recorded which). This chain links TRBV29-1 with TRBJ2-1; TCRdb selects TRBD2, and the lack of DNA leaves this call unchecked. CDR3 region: CSVGSGGNYNEQFF.